A single sample gave rise to the 19 T cell receptor beta chains below, sequenced in a study of CD8+ T cells in alopecia areata. The treatment here: oral pan-JAK inhibitor, 5-10 mg twice daily. Reverse transcribed after extraction, RNA yielded cDNA as the sequencing template. Data came from immunoSEQ multiplex PCR; TCRdb stores just in-frame clones and leaves some out. The sample records 80,000 or so clones, approximately 70% being singletons. The sample consisted of CD8+ T cells sorted from blood, taken at week 24, from a patient treated with tofacitinib. Receptors were obtained from a human donor with alopecia areata.

This chain joins TRBV21-1 and TRBJ2-7; the table names TRBD2, a call not compared with the DNA. TRBV21-1 is an annotated pseudogene. The CDR3 totals 15 residues. The CDR3 loop reads CASSRERGGPYEQYF. As DNA, the CDR3 is TGTGCCAGCAGCAGGGAGCGGGGGGGACCCTACGAGCAGTACTTC.

This clone was detected once. CDR3 nucleotides: TGCGCCAGCAGCCAGGAAACCAGCTCTGGGGCCAACGTCCTGACTTTC. It encodes CASSQETSSGANVLTF. The J gene is TRBJ2-6, the V gene TRBV4-1, with D hard to call. V lost 3 bases to trimming and J lost 0 bases, with 9 bases between them. Germline loops: CDR1 MGHRA, CDR2 YSYEKL. The CDR3 consists of 16 residues.

This clone has just one count. The chain links TRBV7-2 to TRBJ2-3; tentatively, D is TRBD1 or TRBD2 (5 bases each). Looked up from germline, CDR1 is SGHTA and CDR2 is FQGNSA. V lost 3 bases and J 1 base, leaving 11 bases between the germline ends. The CDR3 extends over 15 amino acids. This chain's CDR3 is CASSLERGGTDTQYF. The CDR3 DNA is TGTGCCAGCAGCTTGGAGAGAGGGGGCACAGATACGCAGTATTTT.

This clone was recorded once. The CDR3 DNA reads as TGTGCCAGCAGCTTAAGTGAATCCGGGGAGCTGTTTTTT. It is translated as CASSLSESGELFF. The J gene is TRBJ2-2, the V gene TRBV7-9; no definite D call. Germline V CDR1 and CDR2: SEHNR, FQNEAQ (reference sequence). V shed 2 bases and J shed 6 bases, with 7 bases lying between them. The CDR3 contains 13 residues.

J is TRBJ2-1 and V is TRBV7-8; 13 nucleotides align to TRBD2. CDR1 and CDR2 from the germline V gene are SGHVS and FQNEAQ. CDR3 length equals 15 residues. Trimming took 5 bases from V and 7 from J; bases not matched to a gene: 5. The CDR3 reads CASSPGLAGSNEQFF. DNA for the CDR3: TGTGCCAGCAGCCCGGGACTAGCGGGAAGTAATGAGCAGTTCTTC.

The J gene is TRBJ1-1, the V gene TRBV13; unclear D gene. CDR1 and CDR2 (germline): PRHDT, FYEKMQ (reference sequence). The CDR3 runs to 13 residues. Trimming removed 0 bases at V and 6 bases at J, with 8 bases between. The DNA of the CDR3 is TGTGCCAGCAGCTTAGGGTTATGGCCTGAAGCTTTCTTT. As protein: CASSLGLWPEAFF.

V gene TRBV4-1 combines with J gene TRBJ1-3, with 8 bases identical to TRBD1. Trimming took 1 base from V and 5 from J; bases not matched to a gene: 16. Germline values: CDR1 MGHRA, CDR2 YSYEKL. The CDR3 runs to 19 residues. This chain's CDR3 is CASSQGSHTGGMHRNTIYF. CDR3 DNA: TGCGCCAGCAGCCAAGGATCCCACACAGGGGGAATGCATCGAAACACCATATATTTT.

This clone was counted only a few times. The chain joins TRBV4-2 to TRBJ2-7; 10 bases agree with TRBD2. Germline CDR1 LGHNA, CDR2 YNFKEQ. There are 14 residues in the CDR3. J lost 4 bases, V lost 4 bases, and 4 bases had no gene match. CDR3 bases: TGTGCCAGCAGCCCGTCTAGCGGGAGTTACGAGCAGTACTTC. This gives the protein CASSPSSGSYEQYF.

The chain combines TRBV6-5 with TRBJ1-2; tentatively, D is TRBD1 (6 bases). This CDR3 has 13 residues. Germline CDR1 MNHEY, CDR2 SVGAGI. V shed 0 bases and J shed 7 bases, with 9 bases lying between them. CDR3 in amino acids: CASSYSGGGGYTF. The CDR3 nucleotides are TGTGCCAGCAGTTACTCTGGGGGCGGTGGCTACACCTTC.

This sequence joins TRBV7-9 and TRBJ2-5; D call uncertain. In germline, CDR1 is SEHNR, CDR2 FQNEAQ (reference sequence). V was cut by 6 bases and J by 0 bases, with 14 bases left in between. The CDR3 runs to 15 residues. This CDR3 is CASSQMAQNQETQYF. The CDR3 nucleotides are TGTGCCAGCAGTCAGATGGCCCAAAACCAAGAGACCCAGTACTTC.

The CDR3 DNA reads as TGTGCCAGCAGTCCGCAGGACAGGGTATTGAATGAGCAGTTCTTC. Protein sequence: CASSPQDRVLNEQFF. The genes are TRBV6-5 and TRBJ2-1; the match to TRBD1 covers 8 bases. CDR1 MNHEY and CDR2 SVGAGI come from the germline V gene. This CDR3 region has 15 residues. Trimming removed 5 bases from V and 7 bases from J; junction bases left unmatched: 10.

This clone has only a few counts. This chain uses TRBV4-1 with TRBJ2-1; maybe TRBD2 (5 bases). The CDR3 covers 14 residues. Deletions cut 0 bases from V and 3 bases from J, with 6 bases between. Germline CDR1 and CDR2: MGHRA and YSYEKL. DNA of the CDR3: TGCGCCAGCAGCCAAGAAACTAGCTACAATGAGCAGTTCTTC. Its translation: CASSQETSYNEQFF.

This chain connects TRBV29-1 to TRBJ2-7; D may be TRBD1 (6 bases). In germline, CDR1 is SQVTM, CDR2 ANQGSEA. Trimming pared 8 bases from V and 2 bases from J, leaving 16 bases between. The CDR3 is 13 amino acids. CDR3 residues: CSLESGEPYEQYF. CDR3 nucleotide sequence: TGCAGCCTCGAATCAGGGGAGCCCTACGAGCAGTACTTC.

The chain has TRBV7-3 and TRBJ1-1; tentatively, D is TRBD1 (5 bases). Trimming pared 7 bases from V and 2 bases from J, leaving 11 bases between. The V gene's germline CDR1 is SGHTA and CDR2 FQGTGA. The CDR3 runs to 13 residues. The CDR3 here is CASNRTLNTEAFF. CDR3 sequence (DNA): TGTGCCAGCAACCGGACACTAAACACTGAAGCTTTCTTT.

A few counts support this clone. J is TRBJ2-2 and V is TRBV6-5; D possibly corresponds to TRBD1 (7 bases). The V and J ends lost 2 bases and 4 bases respectively, with 11 bases between them. CDR1 MNHEY and CDR2 SVGAGI come from the germline V gene. There are 15 residues in the CDR3. CDR3 residues: CASSYGQGGTGELFF. Written as DNA, the CDR3 is TGTGCCAGCAGTTACGGTCAGGGGGGCACCGGGGAGCTGTTTTTT.

Judged by abundance, this clone is medium-sized. This sequence joins TRBV13 and TRBJ1-3; the D is unclear. The CDR3 length is 15 residues. Germline assignment: CDR1 PRHDT and CDR2 FYEKMQ (reference sequence). V lost 0 bases, J lost 6 bases, and 12 bases lay in between. The CDR3 DNA reads TGTGCCAGCAGCTTAGGGGACCCCCGGGCAAACACCATATATTTT. It codes for CASSLGDPRANTIYF.

The chain combines TRBV5-1 with TRBJ1-1; possible D gene TRBD1, 6 bases. V was trimmed by 1 base and J by 5 bases, leaving 12 bases between them. Per the germline V gene, CDR1 is SGHRS and CDR2 is YFSETQ. The CDR3 consists of 14 residues. CDR3 bases: TGCGCCAGCAGCTTGCGAAAAGGGGGGACTGAAGCTTTCTTT. It encodes CASSLRKGGTEAFF.

The chain links TRBV6-1 to TRBJ2-1; TRBD2 matches 10 bases. The germline gives CDR1 MNHNS, CDR2 SASEGT. The V gene end was trimmed by 7 bases and the J gene end by 7 bases; junction bases not matched to a gene: 7. The CDR3 has 14 residues. This CDR3 is CASTWTSGPNEQFF. The CDR3 coding sequence is TGTGCCAGCACCTGGACTAGCGGCCCGAATGAGCAGTTCTTC.

This chain connects TRBV7-9 to TRBJ2-3; 8 bases are shared with TRBD2. V lost 4 bases and J lost 3; bases outside the gene matches: 12. Per germline, CDR1 SEHNR and CDR2 FQNEAQ (reference sequence). The CDR3 loop spans 17 amino acids. The CDR3 region is CASSSLLSPGGTDTQYF. CDR3 nucleotide sequence: TGTGCCAGCAGCTCTCTCCTAAGTCCGGGGGGGACAGATACGCAGTATTTT. The full variable domain, in which reference TRBV7-9 and TRBJ2-3 provide the parts outside the CDR3, is DTGVSQNPRHKITKRGQNVTFRCDPISEHNRLYWYRQTLGQGPEFLTYFQNEAQLEKSRLLSDRFSAERPKGSFSTLEIQRTEQGDSAMYLCASSSLLSPGGTDTQYFGPGTRLTVL.